Below are 30 T cell receptor beta chains sequenced from a single sample in a study of cytomegalovirus exposure and HLA in healthy donors. With 60 Vbeta and 13 Jbeta primers, the PCR was carried out. Here immunoSEQ multiplex PCR was the method, and the copy in TCRdb shows in-frame clones only, minus some. The data hold about 210,000 clones, with approximately 80% observed a single time. Sequenced: PBMCs. The source of these receptors is a woman between 45 and 65 years old in good health and CMV-seropositive.

The chain couples TRBV5-8 to TRBJ2-5; 9 bases are a match to TRBD2. The J segment lost 7 bases and the V segment lost 2 bases, leaving 9 bases of the junction unmatched. Germline V gene sequence: CDR1 SGHTS, CDR2 YDEGEE. The CDR3 sequence is 15 residues long. For the CDR3, the DNA is TGTGCCAGCAGCTTTCGAGCGGGGGGCAGCGGGACCCAGTACTTC. It specifies CASSFRAGGSGTQYF.

As regards this clone: One end of the junction does not line up with germline, which may come from a read error. The chain uses TRBV27 and TRBJ2-1, with D possibly TRBD1 on 5 matching bases. The V gene's germline CDR1 is MNHEY and CDR2 SMNVEV (reference sequence). CDR3 length: 13 residues. This chain's CDR3 is CASSPDSYNEKFF. Here the CDR3 DNA reads TGTGCCAGCAGTCCCGACAGTTACAATGAGAAGTTCTTC.

The CDR3 loop reads CAWSSDRVNYGYTF. In DNA form, the CDR3 reads TGTGCCTGGAGCTCCGACAGGGTAAACTATGGCTACACCTTC. This chain links TRBV30 with TRBJ1-2; 7 bases match TRBD1. This CDR3 region has 14 residues. Germline CDR1 reads GTSNPN; CDR2 reads SVGIG (reference sequence). V lost 3 bases to trimming and J lost 2 bases; unmatched junction nucleotides: 6.

This chain's CDR3 is CASSLGTGESEKLFF. In DNA, the CDR3 is TGTGCCAGCAGTTTGGGGACAGGGGAGAGTGAAAAACTGTTTTTT. V gene TRBV27 combines with J gene TRBJ1-4; TRBD1 agrees at 10 bases. The CDR3 extends over 15 amino acids. V shed 3 bases, J shed 7 bases, and the junction held 5 bases outside the gene matches. From germline, CDR1 is MNHEY and CDR2 SMNVEV (reference sequence).

This chain joins TRBV6-5 and TRBJ1-1, with D tentatively TRBD1 (6 bases). The V gene lost 6 bases and the J gene lost 8 bases, with 13 bases spanning the gap. CDR1 and CDR2 (germline): MNHEY, SVGAGI. This CDR3 region has 12 residues. The CDR3 region has the DNA TGTGCCAGCAGGGCGGGGGGCCCCGAAGCTTTCTTT. Protein: CASRAGGPEAFF.

The chain links TRBV9 to TRBJ2-3; D is possibly TRBD2 (6 bases). Germline CDR1 is SGDLS and CDR2 is YYNGEE. The CDR3 is 16 amino acids. V was clipped by 4 bases and J by 2 bases, with 17 bases between them. CDR3 in amino acids: CASSPRGGATTDTQYF. The CDR3 nucleotides read TGTGCCAGCAGCCCCCGGGGCGGGGCAACCACAGATACGCAGTATTTT.

This clone appeared a few times. V and J are TRBV6-6 and TRBJ1-5, with a tentative D call TRBD1 (5 bases). V dropped 2 bases and J dropped 4 bases, with 6 bases sitting between them. Germline lookup yields CDR1 MNHNY and CDR2 SVGAGI (reference sequence). The CDR3 sequence is 13 residues long. The CDR3 spells CASSYDSNQPQHF. CDR3 sequence (DNA): TGTGCCAGCAGTTACGACAGTAATCAGCCCCAGCATTTT.

In this sample, this clone turned up a few times. The CDR3 loop is CASSQIQGYGYTF. In nucleotides, the CDR3 is TGTGCCAGCAGTCAAATACAGGGCTATGGCTACACCTTC. This sequence joins TRBV6-5 and TRBJ1-2, with a possible D match to TRBD1 (6 bases). The V and J ends lost 5 bases and 4 bases respectively, with 11 bases between them. The CDR3 length is 13 residues. The V gene's germline CDR1 is MNHEY and CDR2 SVGAGI.

V usage is TRBV10-3 and J usage is TRBJ2-1, with a weak D call TRBD2 (5 bases). V lost 3 bases to trimming and J lost 10 bases, with 7 bases between them. The CDR3 consists of 11 residues. The germline gives CDR1 ENHRY, CDR2 SYGVKD. CDR3 amino acids: CAISETGEQFF. In DNA form, the CDR3 reads TGTGCCATCAGTGAAACGGGGGAGCAGTTCTTC.

The chain uses TRBV5-1 and TRBJ2-5; TRBD2 matches at 9 bases. The CDR3 is made up of 17 amino acids. Germline V gene data show CDR1 as SGHRS and CDR2 as YFSETQ. V lost 0 bases to trimming and J lost 1 base; unmatched junction nucleotides: 7. CDR3 sequence (DNA): TGCGCCAGCAGCTTGGAGGTAGCGGGGGTCCTCCAAGAGACCCAGTACTTC. This translates into CASSLEVAGVLQETQYF. The complete variable domain, with remaining parts taken from reference TRBV5-1 and TRBJ2-5, reads KAGVTQTPRYLIKTRGQQVTLSCSPISGHRSVSWYQQTPGQGLQFLFEYFSETQRNKGNFPGRFSGRQFSNSRSEMNVSTLELGDSALYLCASSLEVAGVLQETQYFGPGTRLLVL.

The chain combines TRBV6-5 with TRBJ1-1, with 8 bases that match TRBD1. Trimming removed 6 bases from V and 3 bases from J; junction bases left unmatched: 6. Germline CDR1 MNHEY, CDR2 SVGAGI. The CDR3 runs 14 residues. The CDR3 nucleotides are TGTGCCAGCAGAGCAGGGGGCCCATACACTGAAGCTTTCTTT. Protein sequence: CASRAGGPYTEAFF.

This clone appeared a single time. The chain has TRBV28 and TRBJ2-7; 12 nucleotides match TRBD2. This CDR3 comprises 14 residues. Germline trimming cut 2 bases from V and 11 bases from J; bases unmatched to any gene: 7. Per germline, CDR1 MDHEN and CDR2 SYDVKM. The CDR3 DNA reads TGTGCCAGCAGTTTAAGCCGACTAGCGGGGGACAAGTACTTC. Residues: CASSLSRLAGDKYF.

This sequence joins TRBV7-9 and TRBJ2-7; D might be TRBD1 (5 bases). V lost 1 base and J lost 2, with 9 bases in between. The CDR3 covers 14 residues. Germline V gene lookup returns CDR1 SEHNR and CDR2 FQNEAQ (reference sequence). The CDR3 is CASSLETGTYEQYF. The CDR3 DNA reads as TGTGCCAGCAGCTTAGAAACAGGTACCTACGAGCAGTACTTC.

The V and J genes are TRBV2 and TRBJ1-5, with D unresolved. Germline V gene data show CDR1 as SNHLY and CDR2 as FYNNEI. With 3 bases removed from V and 4 bases from J, the gap between germline ends came to 7 bases. The CDR3 sequence is 13 residues long. The CDR3 nucleotides are TGTGCCAGCAGTGATAGGAGAAATCAGCCCCAGCATTTT. Translation gives CASSDRRNQPQHF.

The rearrangement joins TRBV7-6 to TRBJ1-1; D is undetermined. The CDR3 covers 15 residues. Trimming stripped 0 bases from V and 1 base from J, with 9 bases between. CDR1 and CDR2 from the germline V gene are SGHVS and FNYEAQ. The CDR3, as DNA: TGTGCCAGCAGCTTAGCGGCAGATCCGAACACTGAAGCTTTCTTT. Amino acid sequence: CASSLAADPNTEAFF.

The chain uses TRBV7-2 and TRBJ1-2; 12 bases map to TRBD1. This CDR3 spans 16 amino acids. Germline-derived CDR1 and CDR2 are SGHTA and FQGNSA. The ends lost 2 bases at V and 7 bases at J; junction bases unmatched: 8. The CDR3 DNA sequence: TGTGCCAGCAGCTTACCGGGACAGGGGGCGCCCGGTGGCTACACCTTC. Translating gives CASSLPGQGAPGGYTF.

The CDR3 bases are TGCGCCAGCAGCCAAGACTCCGCGGCCAGGGTAAACGAGCAGTACTTC. Residues: CASSQDSAARVNEQYF. This chain links TRBV4-1 with TRBJ2-7, with a possible D match to TRBD1 (5 bases). Germline CDR1 MGHRA, CDR2 YSYEKL. The CDR3 has 16 amino acids. V dropped 0 bases and J dropped 5 bases, with 17 bases sitting between them.

The V gene is TRBV5-5, the J gene TRBJ1-2; maybe TRBD1 (5 bases). V was shortened by 0 bases and J by 10 bases, with 13 bases between the two germline ends. This CDR3 has 13 residues. The germline CDR1 and CDR2 sequences are SGHKS and YYEKEE (reference sequence). CDR3 sequence reads: CASSLVRAMDYTF. The CDR3 nucleotides read TGTGCCAGCAGCTTGGTCAGGGCAATGGACTACACCTTC.

This rearrangement joins TRBV28 to TRBJ1-6, with 7 bases that match TRBD1. The CDR3 is 16 residues long. Germline V gives CDR1 MDHEN, CDR2 SYDVKM. The trim removed 6 bases at V and 4 bases at J, leaving 9 bases unmatched. The DNA for the CDR3 is TGTGCCAGCAGATTACAGGGACAGACTTATAATTCACCCCTCCACTTT. Its translation is CASRLQGQTYNSPLHF.

This CDR3 is CASSPQTGRNTEAFF. Here the CDR3 DNA reads TGTGCCAGCAGTCCCCAGACAGGGAGGAACACTGAAGCTTTCTTT. The rearrangement joins TRBV6-5 to TRBJ1-1; TRBD1 aligns across 7 bases. The CDR3 is 15 amino acids. J lost 1 base, V lost 5 bases, and 7 bases had no gene match. Germline V CDR1 and CDR2: MNHEY, SVGAGI.

The gene calls are TRBV9 and TRBJ1-3; possible D gene TRBD1, 5 bases. Trimming pared 0 bases from V and 3 bases from J, leaving 10 bases between. This CDR3 is 15 amino acids long. Germline V CDR1 and CDR2: SGDLS, YYNGEE. DNA of the CDR3: TGTGCCAGCAGCGTAGCCCCCAGGGATGGAAACACCATATATTTT. Residues: CASSVAPRDGNTIYF.

The CDR3 region has the DNA TGTGCCAGCAGCGGGCCACCGGGACAGTCCTACGAGCAGTACTTC. Protein product: CASSGPPGQSYEQYF. V is TRBV9 and J is TRBJ2-7; 7 bases map to TRBD1. The CDR3 has 15 residues. Germline CDR1 reads SGDLS; CDR2 reads YYNGEE. Losses at the gene ends were 3 bases for V and 1 base for J; bases not matched to a gene: 7.

This chain links TRBV5-4 with TRBJ2-3; D gene unclear. The CDR3 spans 13 residues. Germline CDR1 is SGHNT and CDR2 is YYREEE (reference sequence). V dropped 4 bases and J dropped 0 bases, with 6 bases sitting between them. CDR3 coding DNA: TGTGCCAGCAGCCCGACAAGCACAGATACGCAGTATTTT. This sequence encodes CASSPTSTDTQYF. The entire variable domain, with the rest obtained from reference TRBV5-4 and TRBJ2-3, is as follows: ETGVTQSPTHLIKTRGQQVTLRCSSQSGHNTVSWYQQALGQGPQFIFQYYREEENGRGNFPPRFSGLQFPNYSSELNVNALELDDSALYLCASSPTSTDTQYFGPGTRLTVL.

This sequence joins TRBV28 and TRBJ1-2; maybe TRBD1 (5 bases). Between the trimmed V and J ends, which lost 10 bases and 8 bases, there was a span of 26 bases. Germline V gene sequence: CDR1 MDHEN, CDR2 SYDVKM. The CDR3 length is 15 residues. As DNA, the CDR3 is TGTGCCATCCTACAAAGTCGGCAGGGCGGAGGGGGCTACACCTTC. It encodes CAILQSRQGGGGYTF.

The CDR3 nucleotides read TGTGCCAGCAGTGAGGGGCCTTGGCAGGAGACCCAGTACTTC. This translates into CASSEGPWQETQYF. The V and J genes are TRBV6-1 and TRBJ2-5; D might be TRBD1 (5 bases). Germline V gene sequence: CDR1 MNHNS, CDR2 SASEGT. This CDR3 has 14 amino acids. With 3 bases removed from V and 5 bases from J, the gap between germline ends came to 13 bases.

V is TRBV6-6 and J is TRBJ1-3; 7 positions agree with TRBD1. The CDR3 spans 16 residues. CDR1 and CDR2 from the germline V gene are MNHNY and SVGAGI (reference sequence). After removal of 5 bases from V and 0 bases from J, the junction contained 7 bases not matched to a gene. CDR3 region: CASSPGQASSGNTIYF. In nucleotides, the CDR3 is TGTGCCAGCAGTCCCGGACAGGCGAGCTCTGGAAACACCATATATTTT.

The V gene is TRBV5-8, the J gene TRBJ2-1; D remains ambiguous. Trimming shortened V by 0 bases and J by 8 bases, and 15 bases separated the two germline ends. Germline CDR1 reads SGHTS; CDR2 reads YDEGEE. This CDR3 spans 15 amino acids. As DNA, the CDR3 is TGTGCCAGCAGCTTGGGGCTACGGGTCTCGGATGAGCAGTTCTTC. This gives the protein CASSLGLRVSDEQFF.

V gene TRBV27 combines with J gene TRBJ1-1, with 10 nucleotides matching TRBD1. This CDR3 spans 15 amino acids. The V and J ends lost 7 bases and 2 bases, in that order; junction bases with no gene match: 7. In germline, CDR1 is MNHEY, CDR2 SMNVEV (reference sequence). This CDR3 is CASNPGQGKNTEAFF. The DNA for the CDR3 is TGTGCCAGCAATCCGGGACAGGGGAAAAACACTGAAGCTTTCTTT.

The genes are TRBV9 and TRBJ2-1; D remains ambiguous. CDR1 SGDLS and CDR2 YYNGEE come from the germline V gene. The CDR3 has 15 residues. V was shortened by 0 bases and J by 9 bases, with 16 bases between the two germline ends. The CDR3 protein is CASSVVSLSSGEQFF. CDR3 nucleotide sequence: TGTGCCAGCAGCGTAGTAAGTTTGAGCTCGGGTGAGCAGTTCTTC.

The chain carries TRBV9 and TRBJ2-1; tentatively, D is TRBD2 (5 bases). The germline gives CDR1 SGDLS, CDR2 YYNGEE. The CDR3 runs to 14 residues. Deletions cut 4 bases from V and 6 bases from J, with 14 bases between. The CDR3 sequence: CASSFRPGFNEQFF. The CDR3 region has the DNA TGTGCCAGCAGCTTCCGCCCGGGATTCAATGAGCAGTTCTTC. Together with reference TRBV9 and TRBJ2-1, the CDR3 gives the full variable domain: DSGVTQTPKHLITATGQRVTLRCSPRSGDLSVYWYQQSLDQGLQFLIQYYNGEERAKGNILERFSAQQFPDLHSELNLSSLELGDSALYFCASSFRPGFNEQFFGPGTRLTVL.